The present T cell receptor (beta chain) was sequenced within a study of blood T cells in healthy people across ages. In its sample, this clonotype was seen many times. Germline CDR1 DFQATT, CDR2 SNEGSKA (reference sequence). The CDR3 spans 14 residues. V lost 4 bases, J lost 0 bases, and 12 bases lay in between. A sample-barcoded 5' primer and a J-beta primer mix were used in a second PCR of about 7 to 12 cycles. TCRdb re-analysed the 5' RACE reads in MiXCR, keeping a single row per CDR3 protein. The data show hundreds of thousands of distinct CDR3 sequences, under 45% seen once. The chain recombines TRBV20-1 with TRBJ2-5; D tentatively reads TRBD1 or TRBD2 (5 bases each). Sequences were obtained from blood. The source is a man aged 60 to 75 in good health. CDR3 DNA: TGCAGTGCTATCCCGGGACCGTACCAAGAGACCCAGTACTTC. Its protein product is CSAIPGPYQETQYF.